These T cell receptor beta chains were read from a single sample in a study of cytomegalovirus exposure and HLA in healthy donors. TCRdb keeps only in-frame clones here, not all; method: immunoSEQ multiplex PCR. The data show roughly 140,000 clones, 70% to 90% seen once. The sequenced sample was PBMCs. The receptor source for this set is a woman between 18 and 30 years old in good health and CMV-seronegative. The CDR3 runs from the conserved cysteine through the conserved F or W. The order of the fields is J gene, D gene, V gene, clone size, CDR3 DNA, CDR3 protein. D genes are given only for firm matches. The size of a clone is reported for some rows only, either as once, few or many, or as a class for expanded clones.

>TRBJ2-1|TRBD2|TRBV7-6|NA
TGTGCCAGCAGCTTAGGACTAGCGGGGGGCGAATCATGGCCCCCTTCTAATGAGCAGTTCTTC
CASSLGLAGGESWPPSNEQFF
>TRBJ2-7|TRBD2|TRBV5-1|NA
TGCGCCAGCAGCTCGACCGGGACTAGCGCCTACGAGCAGTACTTC
CASSSTGTSAYEQYF
>TRBJ1-2|TRBD1|TRBV9|NA
TGTGCCAGCAGCGTAGAATCAGGGGGTAACTATGGCTACACCTTC
CASSVESGGNYGYTF
>TRBJ2-7|TRBD1|TRBV5-1|NA
TGCGCCAGCAGCTTGTTGGGGACAGCCGCTTACGAGCAGTACTTC
CASSLLGTAAYEQYF
>TRBJ2-5|TRBD2|TRBV5-5|NA
TGTGCCAGCAGCTTGGGGCGGGGGTGGCAAGAGACCCAGTACTTC
CASSLGRGWQETQYF
>TRBJ2-7|TRBD2|TRBV5-1|NA
TGCGCCAGCAGCTTGGCCTTAGCGGGGGAGCAGTACTTC
CASSLALAGEQYF
>TRBJ1-6|TRBD1|TRBV6-5|NA
TGTGCCAGCAGCAGGACAGGGAGGAATTCACCCCTCCACTTT
CASSRTGRNSPLHF
>TRBJ2-5|NA|TRBV20-1|once
TGCAGTGCTGCACCGGGGGAGACCCAGTACTTC
CSAAPGETQYF
>TRBJ2-2|TRBD2|TRBV6-5|few
TGTGCCAGCCGACGGGAGGGCACCGGGGAGCTGTTTTTT
CASRREGTGELFF
>TRBJ1-4|NA|TRBV21-1|NA
TGTGCCAGCAGCATGCGAAAGGCGGTGGAGGCTAATGAAAAACTGTTTTTT
CASSMRKAVEANEKLFF
>TRBJ2-1|TRBD1|TRBV28|NA
TGTGCCAGCAGCTCCCCCGGGACAGGGGACCGTTGGCAGTTCTTC
CASSSPGTGDRWQFF
>TRBJ1-4|TRBD1|TRBV29-1|NA
TGCAGCGTAAACAGGGGGCCTAATGAAAAACTGTTTTTT
CSVNRGPNEKLFF
>TRBJ2-7|TRBD1|TRBV28|NA
TGTGCCAGCGGTTTCCAGGACAGGGCGAAAGGGTACTTC
CASGFQDRAKGYF
>TRBJ2-7|NA|TRBV9|NA
TGTGCCAGCAGCGTAGCTTTAGGTTTAGAGGCTCTAAACTTC
CASSVALGLEALNF
>TRBJ2-7|TRBD1|TRBV19|NA
TGTGCCAGTAGTATAGATCTCGCGGACAGGGGGCCCTACGAGCAGTACTTC
CASSIDLADRGPYEQYF
>TRBJ2-2|NA|TRBV4-1|NA
TGCGCCAGCAGCCAAGTAGAGTCCGCCGGGGAGCTGTTTTTT
CASSQVESAGELFF
>TRBJ2-7|NA|TRBV7-8|NA
TGTGCCAGCAGCTTAGAGGGGGTGCGGATAACCTACGAGCAGTACTTC
CASSLEGVRITYEQYF
>TRBJ2-7|NA|TRBV6-5|NA
TGTGCCAGCACCCTATACGAGCAGTACTTC
CASTLYEQYF
>TRBJ2-1|NA|TRBV2|NA
TGTGCCAGCAGTGAAGGCACAGAAGCTTACAATGAGCAGTTCTTC
CASSEGTEAYNEQFF
>TRBJ2-7|TRBD2|TRBV7-8|NA
TGTGCCAGCAGACCCCCAACTAGCGGGGGTTCCTACGAGCAGTACTTC
CASRPPTSGGSYEQYF
>TRBJ1-4|NA|TRBV5-1|NA
TGCGCCAGCAGCTTGGCCCCGATTGGAGAAGAAAAACTGTTTTTT
CASSLAPIGEEKLFF
>TRBJ1-5|NA|TRBV5-1|NA
TGCGCCAGCAGTCAGGGAAGTGGTCAGCCCCAGCATTTT
CASSQGSGQPQHF
>TRBJ1-2|TRBD1|TRBV6-5|NA
TGTGCCAGCAGGCCGACAGGGTATGGCTACACCTTC
CASRPTGYGYTF
>TRBJ1-4|NA|TRBV18|few
TGTGCCAGCTCGATCACCTCTGGTGTGAGAGAAAAACTGTTTTTT
CASSITSGVREKLFF
>TRBJ2-3|NA|TRBV6-5|NA
TGTGCCAGCAGTTATTTCGGCACAGATACGCAGTATTTT
CASSYFGTDTQYF